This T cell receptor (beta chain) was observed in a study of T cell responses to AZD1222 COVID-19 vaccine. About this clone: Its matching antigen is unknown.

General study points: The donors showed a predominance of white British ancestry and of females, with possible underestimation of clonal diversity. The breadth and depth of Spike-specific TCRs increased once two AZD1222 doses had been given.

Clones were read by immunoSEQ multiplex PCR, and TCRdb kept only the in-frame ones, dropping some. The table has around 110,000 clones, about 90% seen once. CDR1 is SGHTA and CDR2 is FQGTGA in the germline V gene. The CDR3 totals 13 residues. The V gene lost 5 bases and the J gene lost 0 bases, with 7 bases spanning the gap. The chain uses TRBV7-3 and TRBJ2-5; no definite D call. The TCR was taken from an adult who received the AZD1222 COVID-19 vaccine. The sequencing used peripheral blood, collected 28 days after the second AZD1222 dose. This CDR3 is CASSPPDQETQYF. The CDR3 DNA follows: TGTGCCAGCAGCCCCCCGGACCAAGAGACCCAGTACTTC.